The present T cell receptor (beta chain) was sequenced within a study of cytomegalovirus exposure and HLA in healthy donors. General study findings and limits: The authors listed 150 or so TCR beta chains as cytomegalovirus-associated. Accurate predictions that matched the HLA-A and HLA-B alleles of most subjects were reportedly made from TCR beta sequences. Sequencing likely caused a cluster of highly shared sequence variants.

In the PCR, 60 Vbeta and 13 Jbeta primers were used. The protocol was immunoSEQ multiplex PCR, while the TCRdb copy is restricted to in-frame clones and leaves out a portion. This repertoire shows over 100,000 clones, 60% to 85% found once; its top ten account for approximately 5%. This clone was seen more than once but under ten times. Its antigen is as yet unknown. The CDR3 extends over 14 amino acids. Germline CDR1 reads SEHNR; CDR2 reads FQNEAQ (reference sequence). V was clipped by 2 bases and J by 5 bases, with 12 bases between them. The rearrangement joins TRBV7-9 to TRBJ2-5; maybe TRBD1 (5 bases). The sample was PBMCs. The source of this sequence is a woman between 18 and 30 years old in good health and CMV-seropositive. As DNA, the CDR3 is TGTGCCAGCAGCTTAATGCAGGGTACGGAGACCCAGTACTTC. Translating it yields CASSLMQGTETQYF.